This T cell receptor beta chain came from a study of T cell responses to AZD1222 COVID-19 vaccine. General study results and limits: Receipt of two AZD1222 doses was followed by a rise in Spike-specific TCR breadth and depth. Sampling that yielded the repertoires occurred only after the peak T cell response. Clonal diversity may have been underestimated in mostly white British donors.

On this clone itself: Its antigen is not identified.

This CDR3 has 16 amino acids. The data were produced by immunoSEQ multiplex PCR, yet TCRdb's version contains in-frame clones alone and is incomplete. Of 90,000 to 150,000 clones listed, about nine tenths are singletons. This rearrangement joins TRBV21-1 to TRBJ2-7. TRBV21-1 is recorded as a pseudogene. This TCR was sampled from an adult who received the MenACWY meningococcal vaccine as a control. Here the sequenced sample was peripheral blood, taken 28 days after the second dose of the MenACWY control vaccine. Written as DNA, the CDR3 is TGTGCCAGCAGCAAAAGGGAAGCGAGAGGTGCCTACGAGCAGTACTTC. Its translation is CASSKREARGAYEQYF.